A selection of T cell receptor beta chains follows, all from one sample in a study of blood T cell repertoires in COVID-19. The table came from immunoSEQ multiplex PCR; TCRdb's copy has only in-frame clones and leaves some out. The data hold about 300,000 clones, with about 89% observed a single time. The sample comprised peripheral blood. Receptors originate from a man aged 35-49 years with acute or convalescent COVID-19. Both conserved end residues are part of each CDR3. A D gene is named only where the DNA matches it firmly. The size of a clone is reported for some rows only, either as once, few or many, or as a class for expanded clones.

v_gene,j_gene,d_gene,abundance,CDR3nt,CDR3aa
TRBV12-5,TRBJ2-2,-,-,TGTGCTAGTGGTTTGGCGGGTTTACAGGGGAACACCGGGGAGCTGTTTTTT,CASGLAGLQGNTGELFF
TRBV9,TRBJ2-2,TRBD2,-,TGTGCCAGCAGCCCCCGTGGGGGGGTCACCGGGGAGCTGTTTTTT,CASSPRGGVTGELFF
TRBV19,TRBJ2-7,TRBD1,-,TGTGCAACGAATCCCGGGACAGGGGAGAGCGAGCAGTACTTC,CATNPGTGESEQYF
TRBV24-1,TRBJ2-5,-,-,TGTGCCACGGGAGGGGGAGCCAGGGAGACCCAGTACTTC,CATGGGARETQYF
TRBV29-1,TRBJ1-3,TRBD1,-,TGCAGCGTTGAGACAGGGAAAAACACCATATATTTT,CSVETGKNTIYF
TRBV6-5,TRBJ1-4,-,-,TGTGCCAGCAGTCAGTCAGGGGCCCTTGGGGAAAAACTGTTTTTT,CASSQSGALGEKLFF
TRBV5-1,TRBJ2-3,TRBD1,-,TGCGCCAGCAGCAACCTAAGAGGACAGGGAATGACAGATACGCAGTATTTT,CASSNLRGQGMTDTQYF
TRBV10-3,TRBJ2-1,-,-,TGTGCCATCAGTGAGTTTACAGGCTCCTACAATGAGCAGTTCTTC,CAISEFTGSYNEQFF
TRBV5-5,TRBJ1-2,-,-,TGTGCCAGCAGCTTGGAGTCAGGGTCCCTTTGGGGCTACACCTTC,CASSLESGSLWGYTF
TRBV14,TRBJ1-2,-,-,TGTGCCAGCAGCCGGGACACCGGGTATGGCTACACCTTC,CASSRDTGYGYTF
TRBV10-2,TRBJ2-7,TRBD2,-,TGCGCCTCTACCGATAGCGGGGGGGCCTACGAGCAGTACTTC,CASTDSGGAYEQYF
TRBV4-1,TRBJ1-2,TRBD1,-,TGCGCCAGCAGCCAAAGGGGGACAGGGACCTATGGCTACACCTTC,CASSQRGTGTYGYTF
TRBV3-1/TRBV3-2,TRBJ1-6,-,-,TGTGCCAGCAGCTCCCTAGGAGGGTCAAATTCACCCCTCCACTTT,CASSSLGGSNSPLHF
TRBV5-5,TRBJ1-2,-,-,TGTGCCAGCAGCCCTGCAGACAGAACCTATGGCTACACCTTC,CASSPADRTYGYTF
TRBV24-1,TRBJ2-1,-,-,TGTGCCACCCCTACGCCGCACCGGGACAAAGGGTACAATGAGCAGTTCTTC,CATPTPHRDKGYNEQFF
TRBV3-1/TRBV3-2,TRBJ2-1,TRBD1,-,TGTGCCAGCAGCCAAGAGGGGGTGGGGACAGGGGATTACAATGAGCAGTTCTTC,CASSQEGVGTGDYNEQFF
TRBV5-4,TRBJ1-1,-,-,TGTGCCAGCAGCACGGGAACAGTCATGAACACTGAAGCTTTCTTT,CASSTGTVMNTEAFF
TRBV6-5,TRBJ1-6,TRBD1,few,TGTGCCAGCAGTATGGGACAGTGGAATTCACCCCTCCACTTT,CASSMGQWNSPLHF
TRBV7-2,TRBJ1-1,-,-,TGTGCCAGCAGCTTATTGGGGGGATATGCTTTCTTT,CASSLLGGYAFF
TRBV19,TRBJ1-1,-,once,TGTGCCAGTAGTATAAAGGCAGGGGCCACTGAAGCTTTCTTT,CASSIKAGATEAFF
TRBV6-5,TRBJ2-3,-,-,TGTGCCAGCAACCCCCGAGGAGCTAGCACAGATACGCAGTATTTT,CASNPRGASTDTQYF
TRBV5-5,TRBJ1-5,TRBD1,-,TGTGCCAGCAGCCTCACAGGGGGCATGAATCAGCCCCAGCATTTT,CASSLTGGMNQPQHF
TRBV19,TRBJ2-1,-,-,TGTGCCAGTAGTATTTATTCCACAGGGCCTAAGCAGTTCTTC,CASSIYSTGPKQFF
TRBV5-6,TRBJ2-2,TRBD1,-,TGTGCCAGCAGCTTGGACAGGGGGGCCGACACCGGGGAGCTGTTTTTT,CASSLDRGADTGELFF
TRBV5-6,TRBJ1-4,-,-,TGTGCCAGCAGCTTACGGTCGGCTAATGAAAAACTGTTTTTT,CASSLRSANEKLFF
TRBV5-1,TRBJ1-5,-,-,TGCGCCAGCAGCCTATCCGACGGGGGGAATCAGCCCCAGCATTTT,CASSLSDGGNQPQHF
TRBV2,TRBJ2-7,TRBD2,-,TGTGCCAGCATTCTTAGCGGGGGGAACTACGAGCAGTACTTC,CASILSGGNYEQYF
TRBV25-1,TRBJ1-1,TRBD1,once,TGTGCCAGCGGTGTGGCAGGGGGGAACGGTGAAGCTTTCTTT,CASGVAGGNGEAFF
TRBV7-2,TRBJ1-2,-,-,TGTGCCAGCAGCCGTAGACCAACAGGCGTCGATGGCTACACCTTC,CASSRRPTGVDGYTF
TRBV9,TRBJ2-1,TRBD2,-,TGTGCCAGCAGCGCCGTTTTACTAGCGGGGGGTTACAATGAGCAGTTCTTC,CASSAVLLAGGYNEQFF
TRBV7-3,TRBJ1-1,TRBD1,few,TGTGCCAGCAGCTTGACAGGGTCGGACACTGAAGCTTTCTTT,CASSLTGSDTEAFF
TRBV27,TRBJ2-1,TRBD2,-,TGTGCCAGCAGTTTTGGTGCGGGGGAGCCATACAATGAGCAGTTCTTC,CASSFGAGEPYNEQFF
TRBV5-5,TRBJ1-5,TRBD1,-,TGTGCCAGCAGCTTAGCAGGGGGCTTAGGACAGCCCCAGCATTTT,CASSLAGGLGQPQHF
TRBV18,TRBJ1-5,-,once,TGTGCCAGACGCCCGGGGTTCCCCAATCAGCCCCAGCATTTT,CARRPGFPNQPQHF
TRBV19,TRBJ1-2,TRBD1,-,TGTGCCAGTAGAGGACAGGGGGCGACCTATGGCTACACCTTC,CASRGQGATYGYTF
TRBV21-1,TRBJ2-7,-,-,TGTGCCAGCAGCGCCTCCGGGTTGCCCTACGAGCAGTACTTC,CASSASGLPYEQYF
TRBV7-9,TRBJ2-2,-,-,TGTGCCAGCAGCTCATTCCGCAGGGACACCGGGGAGCTGTTTTTT,CASSSFRRDTGELFF
TRBV20-1,TRBJ1-6,TRBD1,-,TGCAGTGCTAGTTCCGGACAGGACGGCTCACCCCTCCACTTT,CSASSGQDGSPLHF
TRBV5-5,TRBJ1-1,TRBD1,-,TGTGCCAGCAGCCGTTTGGGACAGTACGTAACTGAAGCTTTCTTT,CASSRLGQYVTEAFF
TRBV4-2,TRBJ1-2,-,-,TGTGCCAGCAGCCAAGGAGGCCCTTATGGCTACACCTTC,CASSQGGPYGYTF
TRBV6-1,TRBJ2-1,TRBD2,-,TGTGCCAGCAGTGAGGGGAGGGGCGATGAGCAGTTCTTC,CASSEGRGDEQFF
TRBV18,TRBJ1-2,TRBD1,-,TGTGCCAGCTCACCAGATAAGACAGGGGGCTTCGGCTATGGCTACACCTTC,CASSPDKTGGFGYGYTF
TRBV5-4,TRBJ2-5,-,-,TGTGCCAGCAGCTTGGCGCGGGGAAACCAAGAGACCCAGTACTTC,CASSLARGNQETQYF
TRBV2,TRBJ2-1,TRBD1,once,TGTGCCAGCAGAGCAGGGGGCGCGGTCAATGAGCAGTTCTTC,CASRAGGAVNEQFF
TRBV19,TRBJ2-2,-,-,TGTGCCAGTAGTATACAGGGTACCTCAAGCGGGGAGCTGTTTTTT,CASSIQGTSSGELFF
TRBV18,TRBJ1-1,TRBD1,-,TGTGCCAGCTCACCTTCGACAGGGCAGAACACTGAAGCTTTCTTT,CASSPSTGQNTEAFF
TRBV9,TRBJ1-1,-,few,TGTGCCAGCAGCCCAGGGACACTTCGGAGTACTGAAGCTTTCTTT,CASSPGTLRSTEAFF
TRBV5-1,TRBJ2-3,TRBD2,-,TGCGCCAGCAGCCCCCCCCGGGGGGGCCGGGAAGATACGCAGTATTTT,CASSPPRGGREDTQYF
TRBV5-4,TRBJ2-7,TRBD1,-,TGTGCCAGCAGTTCAAGGCGGGGACAGGGACACTTCTACGAGCAGTACTTC,CASSSRRGQGHFYEQYF
TRBV12-3/TRBV12-4,TRBJ2-7,TRBD1,once,TGTGCCAGCAGTCCGGGACAGGGCAACGAGCAGTACTTC,CASSPGQGNEQYF
TRBV5-1,TRBJ1-2,-,-,TGCGCCAGCAACCCAACAGGGCCCCATGGGTATGGCTACACCTTC,CASNPTGPHGYGYTF
TRBV5-4,TRBJ1-6,TRBD1,few,TGTGCCAGCAGCTACGACAGGGCCTGGGGTTCACCCCTCCACTTT,CASSYDRAWGSPLHF
TRBV5-4,TRBJ2-3,TRBD2,-,TGTGCCAGCAGCTTGAAGCGGGGGGATGGCACAGATACGCAGTATTTT,CASSLKRGDGTDTQYF
TRBV30,TRBJ2-5,TRBD2,-,TGTGCCTGGGGGCGGGCGGGGGGAAAAGAGACCCAGTACTTC,CAWGRAGGKETQYF
TRBV6-1,TRBJ2-1,TRBD2,once,TGTGCCAGCAGTGAAGAGAAACTAGCGGGGACTATCTACAATGAGCAGTTCTTC,CASSEEKLAGTIYNEQFF
TRBV2,TRBJ1-1,TRBD1,-,TGTGCCAGCAGTTCGACAGGGGGCAATCACCTTAAAGCTTTCTTT,CASSSTGGNHLKAFF
TRBV2,TRBJ2-3,TRBD2,-,TGTGCTTACCGGGGGGGTAGCACAGATACGCAGTATTTT,CAYRGGSTDTQYF
TRBV10-3,TRBJ2-5,-,-,TGTGCCATCAGTGAGGGGCAGGGCAGGAAGGAGACCCAGTACTTC,CAISEGQGRKETQYF
TRBV6-5,TRBJ1-1,TRBD1,-,TGTGCCAGCAGTTACACCGGGACAGCGAACACTGAAGCTTTCTTT,CASSYTGTANTEAFF
TRBV19,TRBJ1-1,-,-,TGTGCCAGTAGTATCGTGGGCCTCACTGAAGCTTTCTTT,CASSIVGLTEAFF